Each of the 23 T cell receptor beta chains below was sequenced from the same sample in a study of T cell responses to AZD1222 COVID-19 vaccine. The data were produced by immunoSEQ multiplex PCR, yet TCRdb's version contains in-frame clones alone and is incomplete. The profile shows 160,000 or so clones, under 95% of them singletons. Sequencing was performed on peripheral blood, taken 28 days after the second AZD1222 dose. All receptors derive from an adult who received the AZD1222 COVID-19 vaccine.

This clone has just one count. The CDR3 region is CASSPVGARGSRTQYF. The DNA for the CDR3 is TGTGCCAGCAGCCCAGTGGGGGCCAGGGGGTCGCGGACCCAGTACTTC. The V and J genes are TRBV11-2 and TRBJ2-5; 7 bases fit TRBD1. In germline, CDR1 is SGHAT, CDR2 FQNNGV. This CDR3 spans 16 amino acids. Trimming cost V 5 bases and J 7 bases; bases outside gene matches: 16.

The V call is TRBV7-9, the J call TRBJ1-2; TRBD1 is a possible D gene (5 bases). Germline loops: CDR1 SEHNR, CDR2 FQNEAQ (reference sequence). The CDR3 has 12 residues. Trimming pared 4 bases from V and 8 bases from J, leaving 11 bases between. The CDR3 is CASSWGTGGYTF. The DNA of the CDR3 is TGTGCCAGCAGCTGGGGGACCGGAGGCTACACCTTC.

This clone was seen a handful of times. The CDR3 is CASSWGGDQPQHF. The CDR3 bases are TGTGCCAGCAGTTGGGGGGGAGATCAGCCCCAGCATTTT. This chain uses TRBV27 with TRBJ1-5; TRBD1 is a possible D gene (5 bases). This CDR3 has 13 residues. The germline CDR1 and CDR2 sequences are MNHEY and SMNVEV (reference sequence). The ends were cut back, 4 bases at V and 5 bases at J, with 9 bases in the middle.

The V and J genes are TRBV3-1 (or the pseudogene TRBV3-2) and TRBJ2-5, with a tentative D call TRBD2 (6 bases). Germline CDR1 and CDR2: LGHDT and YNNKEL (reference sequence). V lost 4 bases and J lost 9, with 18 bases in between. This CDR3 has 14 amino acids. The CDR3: CASSPDRGGTAQYF. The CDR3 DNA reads TGTGCCAGCAGCCCAGATCGGGGCGGGACGGCCCAGTACTTC.

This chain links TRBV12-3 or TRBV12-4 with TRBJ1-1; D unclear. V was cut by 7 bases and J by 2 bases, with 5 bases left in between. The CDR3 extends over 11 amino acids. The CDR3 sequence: CASMRNTEAFF. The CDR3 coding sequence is TGTGCCAGCATGAGAAACACTGAAGCTTTCTTT.

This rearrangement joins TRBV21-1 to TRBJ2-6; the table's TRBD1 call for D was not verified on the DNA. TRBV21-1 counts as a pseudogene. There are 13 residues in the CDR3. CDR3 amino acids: CASSKAGANVLTF. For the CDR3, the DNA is TGTGCCAGCAGCAAGGCCGGGGCCAACGTCCTGACTTTC.

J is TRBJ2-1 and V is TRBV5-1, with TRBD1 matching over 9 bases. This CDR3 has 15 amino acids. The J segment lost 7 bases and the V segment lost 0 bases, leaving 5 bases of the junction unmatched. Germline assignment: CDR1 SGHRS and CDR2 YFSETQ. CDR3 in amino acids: CASSLAGTGMNEQFF. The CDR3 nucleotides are TGCGCCAGCAGCTTGGCCGGGACAGGGATGAATGAGCAGTTCTTC.

In DNA, the CDR3 is TGTGCCAGCAGGGAATATTCCGGACAGGCGAACCCTTCTAACTATGGCTACACCTTC. It yields the protein CASREYSGQANPSNYGYTF. The chain combines TRBV6-1 with TRBJ1-2; 7 bases line up with TRBD1. CDR3 length equals 19 residues. Trimming cost V 6 bases and J 0 bases; bases outside gene matches: 19. Germline loops: CDR1 MNHNS, CDR2 SASEGT.

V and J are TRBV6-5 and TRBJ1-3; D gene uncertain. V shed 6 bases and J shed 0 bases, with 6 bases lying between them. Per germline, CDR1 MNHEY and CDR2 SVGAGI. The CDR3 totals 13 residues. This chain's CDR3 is CASSRFSGNTIYF. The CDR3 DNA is TGTGCCAGCAGCCGCTTCTCTGGAAACACCATATATTTT.

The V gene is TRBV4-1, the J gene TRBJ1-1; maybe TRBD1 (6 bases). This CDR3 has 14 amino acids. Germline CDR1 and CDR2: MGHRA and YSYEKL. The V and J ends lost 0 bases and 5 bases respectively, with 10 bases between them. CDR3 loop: CASSQDRGGTEAFF. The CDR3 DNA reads TGCGCCAGCAGCCAAGACAGGGGAGGGACTGAAGCTTTCTTT.

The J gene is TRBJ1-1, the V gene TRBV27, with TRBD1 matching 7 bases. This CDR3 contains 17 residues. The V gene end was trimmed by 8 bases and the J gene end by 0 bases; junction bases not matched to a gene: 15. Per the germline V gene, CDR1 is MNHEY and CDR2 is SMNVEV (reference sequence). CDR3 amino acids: CASPGRGTANMNTEAFF. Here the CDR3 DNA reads TGTGCCAGCCCCGGTAGGGGGACAGCGAATATGAACACTGAAGCTTTCTTT.

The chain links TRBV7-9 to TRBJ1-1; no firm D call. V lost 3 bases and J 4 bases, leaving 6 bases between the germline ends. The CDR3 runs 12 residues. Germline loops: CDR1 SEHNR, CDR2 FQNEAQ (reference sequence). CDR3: CASSFGSTEAFF. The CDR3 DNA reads TGTGCCAGCAGCTTTGGGAGCACTGAAGCTTTCTTT.

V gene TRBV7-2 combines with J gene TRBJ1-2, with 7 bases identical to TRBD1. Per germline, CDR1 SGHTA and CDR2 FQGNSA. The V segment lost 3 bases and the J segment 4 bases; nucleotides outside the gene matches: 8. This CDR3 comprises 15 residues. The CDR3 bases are TGTGCCAGCAGCTTCTCTTCCACAGGGGTCTATGGCTACACCTTC. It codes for CASSFSSTGVYGYTF.

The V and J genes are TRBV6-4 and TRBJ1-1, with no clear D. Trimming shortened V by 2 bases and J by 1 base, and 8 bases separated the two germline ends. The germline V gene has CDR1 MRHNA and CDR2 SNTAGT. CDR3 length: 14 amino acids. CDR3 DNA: TGTGCCAGCAGTGACCACGCGGAGAACACTGAAGCTTTCTTT. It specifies CASSDHAENTEAFF.

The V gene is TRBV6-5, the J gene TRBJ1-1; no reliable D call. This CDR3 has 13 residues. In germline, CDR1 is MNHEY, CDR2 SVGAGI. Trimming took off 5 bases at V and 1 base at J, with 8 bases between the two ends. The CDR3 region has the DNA TGTGCCAGCAGTCTTATGGAGAACACTGAAGCTTTCTTT. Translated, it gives CASSLMENTEAFF.

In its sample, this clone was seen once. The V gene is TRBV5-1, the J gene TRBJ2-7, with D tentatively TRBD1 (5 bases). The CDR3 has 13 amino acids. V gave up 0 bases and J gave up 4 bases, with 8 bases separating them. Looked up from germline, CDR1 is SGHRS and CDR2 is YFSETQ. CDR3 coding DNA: TGCGCCAGCAGCTTGGACCGACAGTACGAGCAGTACTTC. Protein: CASSLDRQYEQYF.

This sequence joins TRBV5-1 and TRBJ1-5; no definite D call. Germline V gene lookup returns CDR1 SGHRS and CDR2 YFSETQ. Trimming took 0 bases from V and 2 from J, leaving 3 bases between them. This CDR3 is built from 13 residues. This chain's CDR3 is CASSLVGNQPQHF. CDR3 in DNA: TGCGCCAGCAGCTTGGTCGGCAATCAGCCCCAGCATTTT.

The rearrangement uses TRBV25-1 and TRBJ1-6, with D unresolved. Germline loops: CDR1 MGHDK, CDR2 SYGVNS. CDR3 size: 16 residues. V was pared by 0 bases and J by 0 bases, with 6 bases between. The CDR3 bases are TGTGCCAGCAGTGAATACGGAAGCTCCTATAATTCACCCCTCCACTTT. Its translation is CASSEYGSSYNSPLHF. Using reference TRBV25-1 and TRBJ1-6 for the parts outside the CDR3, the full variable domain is EADIYQTPRYLVIGTGKKITLECSQTMGHDKMYWYQQDPGMELHLIHYSYGVNSTEKGDLSSESTVSRIRTEHFPLTLESARPSHTSQYLCASSEYGSSYNSPLHFGNGTRLTVT.

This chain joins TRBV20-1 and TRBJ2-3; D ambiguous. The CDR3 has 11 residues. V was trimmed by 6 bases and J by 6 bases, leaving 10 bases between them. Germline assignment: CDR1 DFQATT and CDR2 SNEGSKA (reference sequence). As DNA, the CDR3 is TGCAGTGCCCCTCGGGCGGATACGCAGTATTTT. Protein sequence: CSAPRADTQYF.

The CDR3 region is CASSQWGSSYNEQFF. CDR3 nucleotides: TGTGCCAGCAGCCAATGGGGGAGCTCCTACAATGAGCAGTTCTTC. The chain is built from TRBV14 and TRBJ2-1, with D tentatively TRBD1 or TRBD2 (5 bases each). The V end lost 2 bases, the J end lost 0 bases, and 8 bases lay between the germline ends. Germline lookup yields CDR1 SGHDN and CDR2 FVKESK. The CDR3 is 15 residues long.

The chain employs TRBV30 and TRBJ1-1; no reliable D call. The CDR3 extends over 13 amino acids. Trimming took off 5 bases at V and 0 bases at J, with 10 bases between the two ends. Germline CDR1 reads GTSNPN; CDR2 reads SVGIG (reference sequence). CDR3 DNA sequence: TGTGCCTGGCGAGGACGGCTGAACACTGAAGCTTTCTTT. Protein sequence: CAWRGRLNTEAFF.

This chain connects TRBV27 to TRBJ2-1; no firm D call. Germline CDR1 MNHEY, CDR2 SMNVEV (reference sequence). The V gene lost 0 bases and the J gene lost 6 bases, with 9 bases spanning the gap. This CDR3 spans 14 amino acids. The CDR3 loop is CASSLSVGPNEQFF. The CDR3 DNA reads TGTGCCAGCAGTTTATCGGTAGGACCCAATGAGCAGTTCTTC.

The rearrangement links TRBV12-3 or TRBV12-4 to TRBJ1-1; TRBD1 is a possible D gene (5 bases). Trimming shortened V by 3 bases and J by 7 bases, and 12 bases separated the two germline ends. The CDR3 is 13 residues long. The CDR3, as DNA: TGTGCCAGCAGTTTTTCAATGGGGGGTGAAGCTTTCTTT. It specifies CASSFSMGGEAFF.